This TCR beta chain was recorded in a study of blood T cell repertoires in COVID-19. Libraries were prepared by immunoSEQ multiplex PCR; TCRdb keeps only in-frame clonotypes and omits some of them. The table lists roughly 400,000 clones, about 88% of them singletons, with approximately 1.3% in the top ten. The germline V gene has CDR1 SGDLS and CDR2 YYNGEE. Trimming took 1 base from V and 7 from J, leaving 18 bases between them. This CDR3 contains 17 residues. The V call is TRBV9, the J call TRBJ1-6; a weak D match, TRBD1 (5 bases). This sequence originates from a woman aged 18-29 years who had been exposed to COVID-19. Specimen: PBMCs or T cells enriched from blood (not recorded which). The CDR3 is CASSVNPIQAGNSPLHF. Here the CDR3 DNA reads TGTGCCAGCAGCGTAAATCCGATACAGGCGGGAAATTCACCCCTCCACTTT. The full variable domain, its missing parts supplied by reference TRBV9 and TRBJ1-6, is DSGVTQTPKHLITATGQRVTLRCSPRSGDLSVYWYQQSLDQGLQFLIQYYNGEERAKGNILERFSAQQFPDLHSELNLSSLELGDSALYFCASSVNPIQAGNSPLHFGNGTRLTVT.